The clone carrying this T cell receptor (beta chain) was detected ten times or more. TCRdb independently ran MiXCR on the RACE reads; one entry per CDR3 protein. The sample holds some 350,000 distinct CDR3 sequences, 6% to 8.5% seen once. This sample is part of a study of human T cells and chemical hapten exposure. Study details: Readings were taken at 6 days from patch tests that had applied 0.01% DPC to the upper back.

Regarding time point: patch test 1, 2 weeks after DPC sensitization. The sample's treatment: therapeutic diphenylcyclopropenone sensitization with weekly scalp DPC. The CDR3 spans 17 residues. Unmatched junction bases numbered 9, after V lost 2 bases and J lost 1 base. Germline CDR1 reads MRHNA; CDR2 reads SNTAGT. The specimen comprised whole blood, sampled in connection with sensitization to the hapten diphenylcyclopropenone (DPC). This receptor was identified in a woman between 18 and 29 years old with alopecia areata. Some clones in this sample may be carry-over from other donors' samples. The chain employs TRBV6-4 and TRBJ2-3, with 7 bases lining up with TRBD2. CDR3 loop: CASSDAPSSGGTDTQYF. In nucleotides, the CDR3 is TGTGCCAGCAGTGACGCCCCGTCTAGCGGAGGCACAGATACGCAGTATTTT.